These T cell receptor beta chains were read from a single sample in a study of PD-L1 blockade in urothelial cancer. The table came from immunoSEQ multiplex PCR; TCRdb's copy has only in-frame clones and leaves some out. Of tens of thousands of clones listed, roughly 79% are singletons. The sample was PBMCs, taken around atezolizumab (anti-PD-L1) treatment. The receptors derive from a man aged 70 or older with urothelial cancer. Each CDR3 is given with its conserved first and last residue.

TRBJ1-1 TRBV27 CASSPLGGPIGAFF
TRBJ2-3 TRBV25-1 CATIQRDTQYF
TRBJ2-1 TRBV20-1 CSASRGNEQFF
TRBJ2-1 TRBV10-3 CASLAGGSNEQFF
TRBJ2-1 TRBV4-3 CASSQDVTSGPNEQFF
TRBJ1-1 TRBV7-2 CASSLAPGGTNTEAFF
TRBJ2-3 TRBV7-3 CASSATSGEPDTQYF
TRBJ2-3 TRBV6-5 CASSPLRQTKDTQYF
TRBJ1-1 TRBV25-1 CASRNQYNTEAFF
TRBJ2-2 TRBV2 CASSEQAGTNTGELFF
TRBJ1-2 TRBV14 CASSPGASYGYTF
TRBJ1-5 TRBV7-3 CASSLNRQGWQPQHF
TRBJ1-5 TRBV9 CASSSRDTYSNQPQHF
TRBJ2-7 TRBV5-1 CASSLTGWDEQYF
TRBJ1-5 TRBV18 CASSPSGGDQPQHF
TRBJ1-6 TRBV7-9 CASSTGTGSSPLHF
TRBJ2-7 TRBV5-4 CASSFRGEDEQYF
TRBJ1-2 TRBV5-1 CASRDGTGNLGYTF
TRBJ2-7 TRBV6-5 CASSYASQGALYEQYF
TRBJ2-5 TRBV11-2 CASSPLAGGVLKTQYF
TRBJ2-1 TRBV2 CASSEAGGRDEQFF
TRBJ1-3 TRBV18 CASSDAGISGNTIYF
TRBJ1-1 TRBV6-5 CASSSQQGSEAFF
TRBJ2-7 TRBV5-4 CASSEGGDEQYF
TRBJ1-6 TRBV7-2 CASSYRGGNSPLHF
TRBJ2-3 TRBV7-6 CASSNPRTARGDTQYF
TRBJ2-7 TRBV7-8 CASSSLRQVADEQYF
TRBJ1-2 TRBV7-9 CASSTMGLGYGYTF
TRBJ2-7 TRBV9 CASSTSGYSYEQYF
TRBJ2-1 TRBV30 CAWSRGGSRNEQFF
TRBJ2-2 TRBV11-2 CASSLTGGGRAGELFF
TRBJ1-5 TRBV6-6 CASTQGQRNQPQHF
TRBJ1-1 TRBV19 CASSPAGDKMNTEAFF
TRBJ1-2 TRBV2 CASSENRDNGYTF
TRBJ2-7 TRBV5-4 CASSAGTGAYEQYF
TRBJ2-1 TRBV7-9 CASSLFAGSSYNEQFF
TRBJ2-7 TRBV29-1 CSVVRSGSVYEQYF
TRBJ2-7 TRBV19 CASSTVLAAIEQYF
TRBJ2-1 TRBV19 CASSMDRGRREQFF
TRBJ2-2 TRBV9 CASSVVGQGVGELFF
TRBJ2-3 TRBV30 CAWLMPGLAPDTQYF
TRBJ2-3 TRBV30 CALGRLAGSYYTQYF
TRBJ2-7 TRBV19 CASSTAGTGDYEQYF
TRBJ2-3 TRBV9 CASSGEGRRTDTQYF
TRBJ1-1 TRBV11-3 CASSRTGDEAFF
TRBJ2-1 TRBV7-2 CASSLAAAGGYNEQFF
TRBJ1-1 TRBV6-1 CASSEGLRAASEAFF
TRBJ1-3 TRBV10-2 CASEGTAGNTIYF
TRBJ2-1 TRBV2 CASGAPSGGSDEQFF
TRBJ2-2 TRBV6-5 CASSSTGGRDTGELFF
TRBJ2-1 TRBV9 CASSVVQGPYNEQFF
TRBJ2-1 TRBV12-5 CASGLTPPTEQFF
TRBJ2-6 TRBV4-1 CASSSTGMGANVLTF